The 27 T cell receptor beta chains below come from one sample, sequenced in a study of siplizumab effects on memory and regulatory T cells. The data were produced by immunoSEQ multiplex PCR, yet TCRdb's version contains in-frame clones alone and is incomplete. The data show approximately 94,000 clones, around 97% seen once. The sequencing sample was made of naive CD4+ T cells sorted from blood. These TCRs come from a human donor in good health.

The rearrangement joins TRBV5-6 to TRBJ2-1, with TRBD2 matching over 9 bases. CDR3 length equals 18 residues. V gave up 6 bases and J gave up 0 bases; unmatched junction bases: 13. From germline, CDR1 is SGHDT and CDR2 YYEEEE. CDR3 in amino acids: CASTSGGTLLTSYNEQFF. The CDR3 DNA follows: TGTGCCAGCACCAGCGGGGGGACTCTGCTAACCTCCTACAATGAGCAGTTCTTC.

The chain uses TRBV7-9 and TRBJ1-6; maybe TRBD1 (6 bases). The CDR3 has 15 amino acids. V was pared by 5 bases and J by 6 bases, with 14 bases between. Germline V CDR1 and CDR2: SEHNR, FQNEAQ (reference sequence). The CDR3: CASSIGQTPNSPLHF. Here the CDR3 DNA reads TGTGCCAGCAGCATAGGACAGACACCTAATTCACCCCTCCACTTT.

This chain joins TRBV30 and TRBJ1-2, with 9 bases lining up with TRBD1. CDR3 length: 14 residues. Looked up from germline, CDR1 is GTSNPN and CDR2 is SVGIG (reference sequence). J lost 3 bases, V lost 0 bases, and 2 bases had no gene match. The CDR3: CAWSVTGGYYGYTF. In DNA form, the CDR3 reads TGTGCCTGGAGTGTCACAGGGGGCTACTATGGCTACACCTTC.

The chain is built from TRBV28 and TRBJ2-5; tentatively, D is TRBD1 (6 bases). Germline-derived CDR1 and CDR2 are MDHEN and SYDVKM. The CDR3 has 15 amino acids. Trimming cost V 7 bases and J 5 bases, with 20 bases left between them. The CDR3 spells CASKAAQGMWETQYF. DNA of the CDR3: TGTGCCAGCAAAGCCGCTCAGGGGATGTGGGAGACCCAGTACTTC.

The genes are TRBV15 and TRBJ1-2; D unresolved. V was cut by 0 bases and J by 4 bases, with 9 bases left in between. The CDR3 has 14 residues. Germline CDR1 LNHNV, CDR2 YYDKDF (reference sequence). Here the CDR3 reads CATSRDTVVYGYTF. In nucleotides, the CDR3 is TGTGCCACCAGCAGAGATACAGTAGTCTATGGCTACACCTTC.

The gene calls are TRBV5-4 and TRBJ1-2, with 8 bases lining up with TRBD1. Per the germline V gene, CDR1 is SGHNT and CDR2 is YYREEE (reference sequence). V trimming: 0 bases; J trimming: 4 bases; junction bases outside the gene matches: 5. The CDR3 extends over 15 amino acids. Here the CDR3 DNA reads TGTGCCAGCAGCTTGGGACAGGGGCCCCCCTATGGCTACACCTTC. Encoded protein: CASSLGQGPPYGYTF.

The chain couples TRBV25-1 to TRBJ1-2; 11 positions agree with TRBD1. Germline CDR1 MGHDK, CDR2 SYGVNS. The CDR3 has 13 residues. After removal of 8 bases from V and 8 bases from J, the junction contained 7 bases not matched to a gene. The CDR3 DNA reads TGTGCCAGCGCCGGACAGGGGGCACGGGGCTACACCTTC. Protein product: CASAGQGARGYTF.

For the CDR3, the DNA is TGTGCCAGTAATATCATTTGGGGCGCAGATACGCAGTATTTT. Residues: CASNIIWGADTQYF. The V call is TRBV19, the J call TRBJ2-3; TRBD1 might be the D (5 bases). The CDR3 covers 14 residues. Trimming removed 7 bases at V and 4 bases at J, with 15 bases between. Germline values: CDR1 LNHDA, CDR2 SQIVND (reference sequence). Combining the CDR3 with reference TRBV19 and TRBJ2-3 gives the whole variable domain DGGITQSPKYLFRKEGQNVTLSCEQNLNHDAMYWYRQDPGQGLRLIYYSQIVNDFQKGDIAEGYSVSREKKESFPLTVTSAQKNPTAFYLCASNIIWGADTQYFGPGTRLTVL.

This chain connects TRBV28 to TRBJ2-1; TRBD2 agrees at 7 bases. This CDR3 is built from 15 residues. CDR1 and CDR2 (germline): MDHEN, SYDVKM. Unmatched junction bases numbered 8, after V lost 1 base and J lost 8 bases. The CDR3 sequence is CASSLSGGEGDEQFF. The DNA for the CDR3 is TGTGCCAGCAGTTTATCGGGGGGAGAGGGAGATGAGCAGTTCTTC.

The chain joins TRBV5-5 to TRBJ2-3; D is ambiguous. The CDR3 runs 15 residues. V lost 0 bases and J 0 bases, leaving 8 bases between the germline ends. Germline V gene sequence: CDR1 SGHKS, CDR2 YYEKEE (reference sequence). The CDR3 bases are TGTGCCAGCAGCTTGGACGGTACTAGCACAGATACGCAGTATTTT. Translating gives CASSLDGTSTDTQYF.

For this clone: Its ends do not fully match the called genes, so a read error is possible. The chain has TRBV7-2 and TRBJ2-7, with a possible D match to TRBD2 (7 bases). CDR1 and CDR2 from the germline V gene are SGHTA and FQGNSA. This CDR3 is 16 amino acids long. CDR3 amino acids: CASSLGGERGRREQYF. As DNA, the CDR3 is TGTGCCAGCAGTTTAGGGGGTGAGCGGGGCCGACGCGAGCAGTACTTC.

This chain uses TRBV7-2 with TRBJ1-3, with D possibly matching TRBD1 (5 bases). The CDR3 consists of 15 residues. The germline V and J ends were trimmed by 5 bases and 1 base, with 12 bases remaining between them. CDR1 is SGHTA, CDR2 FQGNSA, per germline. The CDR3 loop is CASSRDSSSGNTIYF. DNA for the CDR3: TGTGCCAGCAGCCGAGACAGCTCTTCTGGAAACACCATATATTTT.

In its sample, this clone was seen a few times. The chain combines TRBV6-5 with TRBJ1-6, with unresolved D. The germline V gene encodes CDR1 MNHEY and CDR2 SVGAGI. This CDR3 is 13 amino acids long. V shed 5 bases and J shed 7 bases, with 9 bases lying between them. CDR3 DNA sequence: TGTGCCAGCAGTCAAGGAAACAATTCACCCCTCCACTTT. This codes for CASSQGNNSPLHF.

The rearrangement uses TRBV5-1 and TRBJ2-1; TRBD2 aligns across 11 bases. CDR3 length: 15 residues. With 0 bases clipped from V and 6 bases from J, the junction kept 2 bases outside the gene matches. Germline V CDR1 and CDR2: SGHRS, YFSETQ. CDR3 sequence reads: CASSLVAGGFNEQFF. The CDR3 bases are TGCGCCAGCAGCTTGGTAGCGGGGGGGTTCAATGAGCAGTTCTTC.

CDR3 bases: TGTGCCAGCAGTTACTTCCCGGGACAGGGAGAGACCCAGTACTTC. Translating it yields CASSYFPGQGETQYF. The chain couples TRBV6-5 to TRBJ2-5, with 9 bases matching TRBD1. Trimming cost V 1 base and J 4 bases; bases outside gene matches: 4. The CDR3 spans 15 residues. From germline, CDR1 is MNHEY and CDR2 SVGAGI.

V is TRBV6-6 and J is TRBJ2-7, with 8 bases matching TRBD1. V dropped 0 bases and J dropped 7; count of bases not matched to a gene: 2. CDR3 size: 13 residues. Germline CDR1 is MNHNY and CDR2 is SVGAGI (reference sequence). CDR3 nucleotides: TGTGCCAGCAGTTACTCCCAGGGGGCTGAGCAGTACTTC. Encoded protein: CASSYSQGAEQYF.

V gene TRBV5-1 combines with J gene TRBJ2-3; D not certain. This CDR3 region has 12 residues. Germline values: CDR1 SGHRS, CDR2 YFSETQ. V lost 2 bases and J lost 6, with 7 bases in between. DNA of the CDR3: TGCGCCAGCAGCTTAAGGCCTGATACGCAGTATTTT. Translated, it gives CASSLRPDTQYF.

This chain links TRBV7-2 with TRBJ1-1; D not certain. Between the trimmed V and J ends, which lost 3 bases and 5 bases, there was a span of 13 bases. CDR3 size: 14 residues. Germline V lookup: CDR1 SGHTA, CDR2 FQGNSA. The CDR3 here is CASSFWEGGTEAFF. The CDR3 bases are TGTGCCAGCAGCTTTTGGGAGGGTGGGACTGAAGCTTTCTTT.

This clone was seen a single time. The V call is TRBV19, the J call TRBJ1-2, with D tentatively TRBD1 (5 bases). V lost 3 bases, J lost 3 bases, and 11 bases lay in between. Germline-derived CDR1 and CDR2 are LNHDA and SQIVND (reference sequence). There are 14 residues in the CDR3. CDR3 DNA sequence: TGTGCCAGTAGTATGTGGGAGGGGCACTATGGCTACACCTTC. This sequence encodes CASSMWEGHYGYTF.

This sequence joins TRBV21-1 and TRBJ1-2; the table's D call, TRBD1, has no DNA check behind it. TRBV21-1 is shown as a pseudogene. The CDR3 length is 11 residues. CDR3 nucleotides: TGTGCCAGCACAGGGGGCGGTGGCTACACCTTC. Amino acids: CASTGGGGYTF.

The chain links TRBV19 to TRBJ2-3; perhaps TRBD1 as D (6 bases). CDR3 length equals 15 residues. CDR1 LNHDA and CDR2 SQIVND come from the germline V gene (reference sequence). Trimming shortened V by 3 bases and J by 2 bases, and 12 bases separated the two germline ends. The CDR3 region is CASSIRDTYTDTQYF. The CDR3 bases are TGTGCCAGTAGTATTAGGGACACCTACACAGATACGCAGTATTTT.

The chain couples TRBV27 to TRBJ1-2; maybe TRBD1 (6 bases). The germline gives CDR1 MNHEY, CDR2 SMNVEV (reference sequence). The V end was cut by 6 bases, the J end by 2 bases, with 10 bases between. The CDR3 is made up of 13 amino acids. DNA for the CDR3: TGTGCCAGCAGCCCGCAGGGGAACTATGGCTACACCTTC. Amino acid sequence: CASSPQGNYGYTF.

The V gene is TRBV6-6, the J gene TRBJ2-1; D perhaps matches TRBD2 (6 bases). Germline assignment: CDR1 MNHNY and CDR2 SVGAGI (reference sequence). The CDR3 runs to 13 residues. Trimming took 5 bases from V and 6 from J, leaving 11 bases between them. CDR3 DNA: TGTGCCAGCAGTGTAGGAGGGCCCAATGAGCAGTTCTTC. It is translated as CASSVGGPNEQFF.

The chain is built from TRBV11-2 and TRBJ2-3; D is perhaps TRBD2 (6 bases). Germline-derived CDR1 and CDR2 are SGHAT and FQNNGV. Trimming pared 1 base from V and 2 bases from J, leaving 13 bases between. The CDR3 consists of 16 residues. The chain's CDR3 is CASSLGVSGVTDTQYF. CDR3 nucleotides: TGTGCCAGCAGCTTAGGAGTCTCGGGGGTCACAGATACGCAGTATTTT.

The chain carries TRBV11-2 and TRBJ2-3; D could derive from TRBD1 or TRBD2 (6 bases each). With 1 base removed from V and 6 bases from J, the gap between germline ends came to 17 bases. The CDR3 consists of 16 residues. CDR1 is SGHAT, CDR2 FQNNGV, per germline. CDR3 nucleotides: TGTGCCAGCAGCTTAGCTCTTAGGGGGGCCGTGGATACGCAGTATTTT. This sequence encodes CASSLALRGAVDTQYF.

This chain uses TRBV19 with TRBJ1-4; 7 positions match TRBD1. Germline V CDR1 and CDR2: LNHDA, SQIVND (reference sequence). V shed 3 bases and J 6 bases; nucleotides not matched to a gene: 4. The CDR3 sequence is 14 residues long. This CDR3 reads CASSIQGEDEKLFF. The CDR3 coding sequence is TGTGCCAGTAGTATCCAGGGGGAGGATGAAAAACTGTTTTTT.

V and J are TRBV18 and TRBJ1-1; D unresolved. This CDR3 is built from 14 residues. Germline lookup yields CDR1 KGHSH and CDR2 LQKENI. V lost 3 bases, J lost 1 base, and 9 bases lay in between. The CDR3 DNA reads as TGTGCCAGCTCACCGACCGTCTCGAACACTGAAGCTTTCTTT. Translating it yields CASSPTVSNTEAFF. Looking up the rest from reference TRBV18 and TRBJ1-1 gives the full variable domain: NAGVMQNPRHLVRRRGQEARLRCSPMKGHSHVYWYRQLPEEGLKFMVYLQKENIIDESGMPKERFSAEFPKEGPSILRIQQVVRGDSAAYFCASSPTVSNTEAFFGQGTRLTVV.